This T cell receptor (beta chain) was observed in a study of blood T cell repertoires in COVID-19. Study overall: Collection of acute and convalescent COVID-19 samples took place in the United States, Italy and Spain. PBMCs, B-cell-depleted T cells, or T cells were the source of the cDNA or gDNA that made up the material.

Of note for this clone: One end of the junction varies from germline; a read error may be responsible.

Germline lookup yields CDR1 SGHRS and CDR2 YFSETQ. The CDR3 sequence is 13 residues long. How the authors handled the data: Amplified reference gene primers provided the basis for estimating nucleated cell counts. Clones were sequenced by immunoSEQ multiplex PCR, and TCRdb holds only the in-frame ones, with some missing. The V and J calls and the clone size are those of that table, but D and trimming were determined from the DNA. The sample lists approximately 150,000 clones, 83% seen once, with roughly 2% in the top ten. The TCR originated in a woman of 80 years or more with acute or convalescent COVID-19. The specimen was peripheral blood. The chain employs TRBV5-1 and TRBJ1-3; no clear D. The CDR3: CASSPERGNPIYF. CDR3 in DNA: TGCGCCAGCAGCCCGGAGAGAGGAAACCCCATATATTTT.